The 10 T cell receptor beta chains below all came from one sample that was sequenced in a study of type 1 regulatory T cells. TCRdb re-analysed the reads in MiXCR, keeping a single row per CDR3 protein. The profile shows about 71,000 distinct CDR3 sequences, 20% to 25% of them singletons. Study findings and constraints: Compared with non-Tr1 cells, Tr1 cells showed a narrower TCR repertoire.

These TCRs' antigens remain unknown. Specimen: cultured type 1 regulatory T (Tr1) cells, either the whole culture or a sorted fraction (not recorded which). Every receptor here comes from a human donor in good health.

There are a few counts of this clonotype. The V call is TRBV5-6, the J call TRBJ2-3; perhaps TRBD2 as D (5 bases). V lost 0 bases, J lost 10 bases, and 6 bases lay in between. The CDR3 has 11 residues. In germline, CDR1 is SGHDT, CDR2 YYEEEE. CDR3 in amino acids: CASSLVEAQYF. CDR3 nucleotide sequence: TGTGCCAGCAGCTTGGTGGAGGCGCAGTATTTT.

This clonotype has more than one count but fewer than ten. The chain has TRBV5-1 and TRBJ2-3; 9 bases map to TRBD2. The ends lost 7 bases at V and 6 bases at J; junction bases unmatched: 6. Germline CDR1 is SGHRS and CDR2 is YFSETQ. The CDR3 is made up of 13 amino acids. The CDR3, as DNA: TGCGCCAGCGTAGCGGGAGCGGGGGATACGCAGTATTTT. As protein: CASVAGAGDTQYF.

This clonotype has just a few counts. The V call is TRBV12-3 or TRBV12-4, the J call TRBJ1-5; 8 bases align to TRBD1. This CDR3 is 16 amino acids long. After removal of 5 bases from V and 7 bases from J, the junction contained 13 bases not matched to a gene. Here the CDR3 reads CASSPSDRAFGQPQHF. CDR3 sequence (DNA): TGTGCCAGCAGTCCGTCGGACAGGGCTTTCGGGCAGCCCCAGCATTTT.

This chain connects TRBV6-5 to TRBJ2-3; D may be TRBD1 or TRBD2 (5 bases each). The germline CDR1 and CDR2 sequences are MNHEY and SVGAGI. Trimming took off 0 bases at V and 4 bases at J, with 11 bases between the two ends. This CDR3 has 15 amino acids. The CDR3 region has the DNA TGTGCCAGCAGTTACTCGAGGGGATACGCAGATACGCAGTATTTT. The encoded protein is CASSYSRGYADTQYF.

V gene TRBV5-1 combines with J gene TRBJ2-7; 11 positions agree with TRBD2. The CDR3 spans 13 residues. Germline assignment: CDR1 SGHRS and CDR2 YFSETQ. The J segment lost 3 bases and the V segment lost 4 bases, leaving 0 bases of the junction unmatched. The CDR3 DNA is TGCGCCAGCAGCGGGACTAGCGGCTACGAGCAGTACTTC. Residues: CASSGTSGYEQYF.

The J gene is TRBJ2-4, the V gene TRBV18; the match to TRBD2 covers 7 bases. The CDR3 runs to 13 residues. The V gene's germline CDR1 is KGHSH and CDR2 LQKENI. The junction had 8 bases not matched to a gene; V was cut back by 6 bases and J by 9 bases. The CDR3 DNA sequence: TGTGCCAGCTCCCCGGTAGGGGAGGGCATTCAGTACTTC. It specifies CASSPVGEGIQYF.

The chain employs TRBV29-1 and TRBJ1-1, with D unresolved. Trimming took off 5 bases at V and 5 bases at J, with 15 bases between the two ends. Germline CDR1 SQVTM, CDR2 ANQGSEA. The CDR3 extends over 13 amino acids. The CDR3 here is CSVKGTLGTEAFF. DNA of the CDR3: TGCAGCGTTAAGGGAACTCTTGGGACTGAAGCTTTCTTT.

The genes are TRBV7-2 and TRBJ2-5; TRBD2 matches 13 bases. The V segment lost 6 bases and the J segment 4 bases; nucleotides outside the gene matches: 11. CDR1 SGHTA and CDR2 FQGNSA come from the germline V gene. The CDR3 has 17 amino acids. Here the CDR3 reads CASRRTSGRAGRETQYF. Written as DNA, the CDR3 is TGTGCCAGCAGGCGCACTAGCGGGAGGGCCGGAAGAGAGACCCAGTACTTC.

V and J are TRBV15 and TRBJ1-5; D is ambiguous. V was trimmed by 0 bases and J by 5 bases, leaving 11 bases between them. Germline CDR1 and CDR2: LNHNV and YYDKDF (reference sequence). The CDR3 sequence is 15 residues long. CDR3 residues: CATSRDYSEHQPQHF. The CDR3 nucleotides are TGTGCCACCAGCAGAGATTATTCAGAGCATCAGCCCCAGCATTTT.

A few counts support this clonotype. This CDR3 is CSAPLLAGGFNEQYF. The CDR3 nucleotides are TGCAGTGCTCCCCTACTAGCGGGAGGGTTCAACGAGCAGTACTTC. V gene TRBV20-1 combines with J gene TRBJ2-7; TRBD2 agrees at 13 bases. The CDR3 totals 15 residues. The germline V gene has CDR1 DFQATT and CDR2 SNEGSKA (reference sequence). V lost 5 bases and J lost 5; bases outside the gene matches: 9.